Listed below are T cell receptor beta chains from one sample, sequenced in a study of beta chain features in type 1 diabetes. Sequenced by immunoSEQ multiplex PCR; TCRdb stores in-frame clones only, minus some. The sample includes about 370,000 clones, roughly 9.8% of them seen just once. Sequencing input: central memory CD4+ T cells from blood. The receptors shown here come from a man aged 30 to 45 with type 1 diabetes. Both conserved end residues are part of each CDR3. The D gene is left open where the match is weak. A clone size is listed for some rows: how often the clone was seen (once, few, many), or a class if it is expanded.

V gene	D gene	clone size	J gene	CDR3 DNA	CDR3 protein
TRBV5-1	NA	few	TRBJ1-5	TGCGCCAGCAGCTCGTCAGGGGAGTCGCGGCAGCCCCAGCATTTT	CASSSSGESRQPQHF
TRBV7-9	NA	NA	TRBJ2-3	TGTGCCAGCAGCGAAACAGATACGCAGTATTTT	CASSETDTQYF
TRBV7-6	NA	many	TRBJ2-1	TGTGCCAGCAGCTTAGCCTCAGCTGACAATGAGCAGTTCTTC	CASSLASADNEQFF
TRBV19	TRBD2	NA	TRBJ2-1	TGTGCCAGTAGGGTCCTAGCGGGAGGGCGGAAGTTCTTC	CASRVLAGGRKFF
TRBV5-1	TRBD1	few	TRBJ2-5	TGCGCCAGCAGCTTGGAGAGGCCAGGGGGCGGGGAGACCCAGTACTTC	CASSLERPGGGETQYF
TRBV7-2	NA	few	TRBJ2-3	TGTGCCAGCAGCTTATTCTCAGATACGCAGTATTTT	CASSLFSDTQYF
TRBV19	TRBD1	many	TRBJ2-1	TGTGCCAGTAGGGGACAGGGGGTCTACAATGAGCAGTTCTTC	CASRGQGVYNEQFF
TRBV27	NA	few	TRBJ2-7	TGTGCCAGCAGTCTTCCTTGGGGGGTTCGGCACTTC	CASSLPWGVRHF
TRBV11-2	TRBD1	NA	TRBJ2-5	TGTGCCAGCAGCTCCTTGACAGGGGCGATTCGGGAGACCCAGTACTTC	CASSSLTGAIRETQYF
TRBV28	NA	NA	TRBJ1-5	TGTGCCAGCAGTTTTGAACAGCCCCAGCATTTT	CASSFEQPQHF
TRBV18	NA	NA	TRBJ1-6	TGTGCCAGCTCACCTGGCGGAGGGCTCCGAGATTCACCCCTCCACTTT	CASSPGGGLRDSPLHF
TRBV7-2	TRBD2	few	TRBJ2-5	TGTGCCAGCAGCTTAGGCGGGAGTGGGGAGACCCAGTACTTC	CASSLGGSGETQYF
TRBV2	TRBD1	NA	TRBJ2-2	TGTGCCAGCAGTCGACAGGGGGCCGGGGAGCTGTTTTTT	CASSRQGAGELFF
TRBV29-1	NA	few	TRBJ1-1	TGCAGCGTTGCGGGGAGCGAGACTGAAGCTTTCTTT	CSVAGSETEAFF
TRBV25-1	TRBD1	few	TRBJ1-1	TGTGCCAGCAGTGAAATGCCAGGGGGCATCACTGAAGCTTTCTTT	CASSEMPGGITEAFF
TRBV6-5	TRBD2	NA	TRBJ2-1	TGTGCCAGCAGTCGAACTAGCGGAGCCTACAATGAGCAGTTCTTC	CASSRTSGAYNEQFF
TRBV5-1	TRBD1	few	TRBJ2-7	TGCGCCAGCAGCTTGGGTTCGGGGACAGGGGGCAGGTACGAGCAGTACTTC	CASSLGSGTGGRYEQYF
TRBV10-2	NA	NA	TRBJ1-1	TGCGCCAGCAGACTAAACGGGGGGGGAAACACTGAAGCTTTCTTT	CASRLNGGGNTEAFF
TRBV10-2	NA	NA	TRBJ1-5	TGCGCCAGCAGACCCGGGGGCGCCATCAATCAGCCCCAGCATTTT	CASRPGGAINQPQHF
TRBV4-1	TRBD1	few	TRBJ2-7	TGCGCCAGCGGCAGGGGGTTTAGCTCCTACGAGCAGTACTTC	CASGRGFSSYEQYF
TRBV19	TRBD2	NA	TRBJ2-7	TGTGCCAGTAGTACGCGGACTAGCGGGGCTCTCGAGCAGTACTTC	CASSTRTSGALEQYF
TRBV5-6	TRBD1	NA	TRBJ2-2	TGTGCCAGCAGCTTGGCAGGGGGCGGAAACACCGGGGAGCTGTTTTTT	CASSLAGGGNTGELFF
TRBV19	TRBD1	few	TRBJ2-7	TGTGCCAGTAGTATGTGGACAGGGGCCTACGAGCAGTACTTC	CASSMWTGAYEQYF
TRBV19	TRBD1	NA	TRBJ1-1	TGTGCCAGTAGTATAAAGGGGGCGTCCACTGAAGCTTTCTTT	CASSIKGASTEAFF
TRBV6-5	NA	NA	TRBJ1-2	TGTGCCAGCACACAGGGAAGGTATGGCTACACCTTC	CASTQGRYGYTF
TRBV7-3	TRBD2	NA	TRBJ2-7	TGTGCCAGCAGCTTTCCCGGACTAGCGGTGGGCTGGTACTTC	CASSFPGLAVGWYF
TRBV28	NA	many	TRBJ1-2	TGTGCCAGCGTAGAGGCTAATTACAGGCCCCTTGGCTACACCTTC	CASVEANYRPLGYTF
TRBV19	TRBD1	few	TRBJ1-3	TGTGCCAGCAGACCGGGACAGGGGGGAAACACCATATATTTT	CASRPGQGGNTIYF
TRBV11-2	NA	few	TRBJ2-3	TGTGCCAGCAGCCGGGGCTTGAAGGCAGATACGCAGTATTTT	CASSRGLKADTQYF
TRBV19	NA	NA	TRBJ2-3	TGTGCCAGTAGCAGAAGCACAGATACGCAGTATTTT	CASSRSTDTQYF
TRBV27	NA	few	TRBJ2-5	TGTGCCAGTACCCAAAGGAGGGGGGAGACCCAGTACTTC	CASTQRRGETQYF
TRBV19	TRBD1	NA	TRBJ1-2	TGTGCCAGTAGTATAAGCAGGGGGGACTATGGCTACACCTTC	CASSISRGDYGYTF
TRBV4-3	TRBD1	NA	TRBJ2-5	TGCGCCAGCAGCCGGATACAGGGGACCCAAGAGACCCAGTACTTC	CASSRIQGTQETQYF
TRBV5-4	TRBD2	few	TRBJ2-1	TGTGCCAGCAGCCCGCAAAGGGGGGTAGCGGGAAATGAGCAGTTCTTC	CASSPQRGVAGNEQFF
TRBV11-1	NA	NA	TRBJ2-7	TGTGCCAGCAGCTTAGACTCCAGCTCCTACGAGCAGTACTTC	CASSLDSSSYEQYF
TRBV2	NA	NA	TRBJ2-7	TGTGCCAGCAGTGAAGCGAGTGGGACAATCTACGAGCAGTACTTC	CASSEASGTIYEQYF
TRBV10-3	NA	few	TRBJ2-5	TGTGCCACCGCGACTGAACAAGAGACCCAGTACTTC	CATATEQETQYF
TRBV7-2	NA	few	TRBJ2-2	TGTGCCAGCAGCTTAGGGGGGTTCACCGGGGAGCTGTTTTTT	CASSLGGFTGELFF
TRBV30	NA	NA	TRBJ2-5	TGTGCCTGGAGTGCTGGAGAGACCCAGTACTTC	CAWSAGETQYF
TRBV30	NA	few	TRBJ2-2	TGTGCCTGCTATCCTTGGACCGGGGAGCTGTTTTTT	CACYPWTGELFF
TRBV5-1	NA	few	TRBJ2-1	TGCGCCAGCAGCTTGTTGTTGTCCGGTAGCAATGAGCAGTTCTTC	CASSLLLSGSNEQFF
TRBV7-9	TRBD1	few	TRBJ2-1	TGTGCCAGCTTACAGGGGGCGACTGGCAATGAGCAGTTCTTC	CASLQGATGNEQFF
TRBV7-2	NA	NA	TRBJ2-7	TGTGCCAGCAGCTTAAGTCTCGTAGCGGACGAGCAGTACTTC	CASSLSLVADEQYF
TRBV19	TRBD2	NA	TRBJ2-5	TGTGCCAGTAGTATAGATCATGACGGGAGGGCCGCGGAGACCCAGTACTTC	CASSIDHDGRAAETQYF
TRBV29-1	TRBD2	once	TRBJ2-3	TGCAGCGTTCGGGGGGGGCTCGGAGGCACAGATACGCAGTATTTT	CSVRGGLGGTDTQYF
TRBV6-5	TRBD1	NA	TRBJ1-1	TGTGCCAGCAGACCGGGACAGGGGAACACTGAAGCTTTCTTT	CASRPGQGNTEAFF
TRBV5-4	NA	NA	TRBJ2-3	TGTGCCAGCAGCACCCAAAGTAGCACAGATACGCAGTATTTT	CASSTQSSTDTQYF
TRBV30	NA	once	TRBJ1-4	TGTGCCTGGAGTGTAAGGGCAGGGGAAGATGAAAAACTGTTTTTT	CAWSVRAGEDEKLFF
TRBV29-1	TRBD2	few	TRBJ2-2	TGCAGCGGTAAGACTAGCGGGAGTGACGGGGAGCTGTTTTTT	CSGKTSGSDGELFF